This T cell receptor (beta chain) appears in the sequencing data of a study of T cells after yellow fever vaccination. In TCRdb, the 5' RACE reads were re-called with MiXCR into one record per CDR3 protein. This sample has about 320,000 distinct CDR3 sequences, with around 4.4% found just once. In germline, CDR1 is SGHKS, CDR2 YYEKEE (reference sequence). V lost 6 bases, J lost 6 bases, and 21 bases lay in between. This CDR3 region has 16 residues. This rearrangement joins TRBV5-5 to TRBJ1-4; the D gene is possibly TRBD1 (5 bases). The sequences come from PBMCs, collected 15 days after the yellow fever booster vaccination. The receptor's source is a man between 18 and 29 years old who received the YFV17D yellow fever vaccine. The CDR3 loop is CASTPPQNTGDEKLFF. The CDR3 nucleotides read TGTGCCAGCACTCCCCCTCAAAATACGGGGGATGAAAAACTGTTTTTT.